This TCR beta chain is from a study of CD8+CD57+ T cells in acquired aplastic anemia. Study as a whole: Sorted CD4+ and CD8+ cells yielded DNA averaging around 3.2 ug. Whole-study results and caveats: There were roughly 28 CD8+ CDR3 sequences that occurred in both patients and controls. A significant difference in CD8+ Simpson's diversity between patients and controls was not found.

TCR beta VDJ and CDR3 were profiled, and genomic DNA was the template. Via MiXCR, TCRdb re-called the reads, giving one row per CDR3 protein. The sample carries about 120,000 distinct CDR3 sequences, 55% to 70% recorded once. The sample holds many counts of this clonotype. Its matching antigen is unknown. Patients selected for sequencing had displayed CD8+CD57+ cell expansion by flow cytometry. Every patient was diagnosed with severe acquired aplastic anemia. The specimen was sorted CD4+, CD8+, or CD8+CD57+ T cells (not recorded which) from PBMCs. This clonotype originated in a human donor with aplastic anemia.

CDR3 region: CASVTGYTGELFF. CDR3 sequence (DNA): TGTGCCAGCGTTACAGGGTACACCGGGGAGCTGTTTTTT. The chain links TRBV12-3 or TRBV12-4 to TRBJ2-2; maybe TRBD1 (6 bases). V dropped 8 bases and J dropped 3 bases, with 10 bases sitting between them. The CDR3 is 13 amino acids.